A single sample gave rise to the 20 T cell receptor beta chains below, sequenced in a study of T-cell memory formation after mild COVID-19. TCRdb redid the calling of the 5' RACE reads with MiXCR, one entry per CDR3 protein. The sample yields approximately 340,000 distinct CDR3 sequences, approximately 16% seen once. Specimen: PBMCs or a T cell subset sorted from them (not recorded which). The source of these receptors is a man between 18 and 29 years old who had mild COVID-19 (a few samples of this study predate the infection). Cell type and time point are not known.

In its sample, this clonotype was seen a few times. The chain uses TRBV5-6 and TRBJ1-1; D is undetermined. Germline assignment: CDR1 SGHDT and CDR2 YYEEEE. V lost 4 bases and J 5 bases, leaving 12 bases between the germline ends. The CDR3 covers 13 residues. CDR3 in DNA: TGTGCCAGCAGCCTCCCTGTAGGTACTGAAGCTTTCTTT. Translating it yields CASSLPVGTEAFF.

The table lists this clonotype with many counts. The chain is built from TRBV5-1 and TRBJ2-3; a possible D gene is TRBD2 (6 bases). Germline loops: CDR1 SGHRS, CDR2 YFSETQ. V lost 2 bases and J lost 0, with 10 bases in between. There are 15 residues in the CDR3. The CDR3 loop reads CASSFTGTSTDTQYF. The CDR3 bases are TGCGCCAGCAGCTTCACCGGGACTAGCACAGATACGCAGTATTTT.

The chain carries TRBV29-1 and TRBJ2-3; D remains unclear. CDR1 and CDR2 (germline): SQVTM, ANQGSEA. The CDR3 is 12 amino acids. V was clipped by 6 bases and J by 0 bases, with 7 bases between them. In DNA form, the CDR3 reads TGCAGCGTCCTCCCTAGCACAGATACGCAGTATTTT. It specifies CSVLPSTDTQYF.

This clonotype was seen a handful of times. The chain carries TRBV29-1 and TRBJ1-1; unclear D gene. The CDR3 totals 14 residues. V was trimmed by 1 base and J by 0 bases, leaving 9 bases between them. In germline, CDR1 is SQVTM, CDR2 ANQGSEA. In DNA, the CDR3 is TGCAGCGTTGAAGGAGATACTGTGAACACTGAAGCTTTCTTT. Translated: CSVEGDTVNTEAFF.

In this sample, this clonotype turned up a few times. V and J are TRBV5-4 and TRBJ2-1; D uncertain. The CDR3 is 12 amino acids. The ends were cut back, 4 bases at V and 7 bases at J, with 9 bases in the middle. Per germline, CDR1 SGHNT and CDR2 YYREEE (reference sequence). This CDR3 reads CASSPDGNEQFF. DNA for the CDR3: TGTGCCAGCAGCCCGGACGGGAATGAGCAGTTCTTC.

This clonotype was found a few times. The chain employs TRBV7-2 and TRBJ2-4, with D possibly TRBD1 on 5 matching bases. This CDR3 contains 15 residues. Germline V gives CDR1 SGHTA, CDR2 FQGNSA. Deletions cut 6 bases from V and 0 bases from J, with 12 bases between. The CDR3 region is CASRQDQGAKNIQYF. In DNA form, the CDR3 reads TGTGCCAGCAGGCAGGACCAGGGAGCCAAAAACATTCAGTACTTC.

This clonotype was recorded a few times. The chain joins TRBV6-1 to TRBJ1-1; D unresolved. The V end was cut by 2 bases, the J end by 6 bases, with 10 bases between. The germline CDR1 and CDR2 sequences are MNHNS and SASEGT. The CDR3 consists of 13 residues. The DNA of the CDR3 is TGTGCCAGCAGTGAAAGGGTTCGGGCTGAAGCTTTCTTT. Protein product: CASSERVRAEAFF.

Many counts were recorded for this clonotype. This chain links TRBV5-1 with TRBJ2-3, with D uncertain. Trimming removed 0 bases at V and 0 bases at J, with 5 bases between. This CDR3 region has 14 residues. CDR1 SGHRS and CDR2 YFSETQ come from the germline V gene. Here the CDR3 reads CASSLDLSTDTQYF. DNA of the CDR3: TGCGCCAGCAGCTTGGATCTTAGCACAGATACGCAGTATTTT. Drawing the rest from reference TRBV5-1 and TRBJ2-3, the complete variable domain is KAGVTQTPRYLIKTRGQQVTLSCSPISGHRSVSWYQQTPGQGLQFLFEYFSETQRNKGNFPGRFSGRQFSNSRSEMNVSTLELGDSALYLCASSLDLSTDTQYFGPGTRLTVL.

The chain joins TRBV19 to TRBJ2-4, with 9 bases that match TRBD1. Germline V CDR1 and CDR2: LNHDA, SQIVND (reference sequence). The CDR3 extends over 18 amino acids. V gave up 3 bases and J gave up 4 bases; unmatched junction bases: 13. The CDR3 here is CASSIVGEAGTGKNIQYF. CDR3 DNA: TGTGCCAGTAGTATCGTTGGGGAAGCCGGGACAGGGAAAAACATTCAGTACTTC.

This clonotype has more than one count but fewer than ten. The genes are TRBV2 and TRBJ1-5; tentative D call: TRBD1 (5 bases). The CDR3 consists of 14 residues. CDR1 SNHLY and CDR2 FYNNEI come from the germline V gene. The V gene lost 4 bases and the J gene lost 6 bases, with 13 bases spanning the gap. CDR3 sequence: CASSVPGVIQPQHF. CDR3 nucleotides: TGTGCCAGCAGTGTACCGGGGGTCATTCAGCCCCAGCATTTT.

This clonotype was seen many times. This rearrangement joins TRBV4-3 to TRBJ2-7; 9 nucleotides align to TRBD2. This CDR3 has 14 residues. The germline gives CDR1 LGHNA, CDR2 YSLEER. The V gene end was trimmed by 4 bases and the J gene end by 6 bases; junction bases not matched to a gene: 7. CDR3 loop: CASSRRTSELEQYF. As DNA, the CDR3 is TGCGCCAGCAGCCGCCGGACTAGCGAGCTCGAGCAGTACTTC.

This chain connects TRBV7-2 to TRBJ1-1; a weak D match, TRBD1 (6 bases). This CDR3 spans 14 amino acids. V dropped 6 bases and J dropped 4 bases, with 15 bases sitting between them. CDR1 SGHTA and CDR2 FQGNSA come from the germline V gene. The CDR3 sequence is CASSRSGAFTEAFF. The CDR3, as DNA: TGTGCCAGCAGTAGGTCAGGGGCGTTCACTGAAGCTTTCTTT. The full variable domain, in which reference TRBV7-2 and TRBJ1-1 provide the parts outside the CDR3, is GAGVSQSPSNKVTEKGKDVELRCDPISGHTALYWYRQSLGQGLEFLIYFQGNSAPDKSGLPSDRFSAERTGGSVSTLTIQRTQQEDSAVYLCASSRSGAFTEAFFGQGTRLTVV.

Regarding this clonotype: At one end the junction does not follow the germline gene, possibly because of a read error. The CDR3 protein is CASTNSQGQSFF. DNA of the CDR3: TGTGCCAGCACCAACTCCCAGGGACAGTCGTTCTTC. The chain links TRBV12-3 or TRBV12-4 to TRBJ1-2; 7 bases fit TRBD1. This CDR3 is built from 12 residues.

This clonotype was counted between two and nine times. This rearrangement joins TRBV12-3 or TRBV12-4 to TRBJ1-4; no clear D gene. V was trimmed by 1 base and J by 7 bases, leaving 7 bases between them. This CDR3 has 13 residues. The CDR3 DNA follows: TGTGCCAGCAGTTTAGGACAACTTGAAAAACTGTTTTTT. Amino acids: CASSLGQLEKLFF.

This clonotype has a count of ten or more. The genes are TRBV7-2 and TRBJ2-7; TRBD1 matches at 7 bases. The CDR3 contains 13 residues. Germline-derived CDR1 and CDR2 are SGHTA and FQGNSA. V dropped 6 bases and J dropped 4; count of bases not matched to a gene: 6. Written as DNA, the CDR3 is TGTGCCAGCAGTCCACCAGGGGGTTACGAGCAGTACGTC. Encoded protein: CASSPPGGYEQYV.

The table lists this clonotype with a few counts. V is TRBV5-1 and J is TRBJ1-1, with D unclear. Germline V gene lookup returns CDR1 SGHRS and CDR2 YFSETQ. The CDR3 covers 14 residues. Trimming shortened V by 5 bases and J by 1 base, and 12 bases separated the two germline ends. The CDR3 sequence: CASSPLTWNTEAFF. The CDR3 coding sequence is TGCGCCAGCAGTCCCCTCACTTGGAACACTGAAGCTTTCTTT.

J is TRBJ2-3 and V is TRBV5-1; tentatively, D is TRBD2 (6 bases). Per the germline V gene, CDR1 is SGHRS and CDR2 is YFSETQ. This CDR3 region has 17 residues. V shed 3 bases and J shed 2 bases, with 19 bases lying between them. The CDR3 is CASSSLGSGILTDTQYF. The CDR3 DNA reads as TGCGCCAGCAGCTCCCTCGGGAGCGGAATCCTCACAGATACGCAGTATTTT.

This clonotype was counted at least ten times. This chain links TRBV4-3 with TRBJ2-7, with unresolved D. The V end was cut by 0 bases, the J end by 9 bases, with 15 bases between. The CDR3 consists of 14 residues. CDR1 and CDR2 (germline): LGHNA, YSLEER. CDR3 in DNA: TGCGCCAGCAGCCAAGATACGGATTTACGATCGCAGTACTTC. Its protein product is CASSQDTDLRSQYF.

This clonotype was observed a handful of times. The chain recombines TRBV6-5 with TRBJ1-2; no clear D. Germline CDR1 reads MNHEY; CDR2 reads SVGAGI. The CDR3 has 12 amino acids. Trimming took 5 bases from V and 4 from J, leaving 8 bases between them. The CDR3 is CASSTDTYGYTF. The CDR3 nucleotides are TGTGCCAGCAGTACCGACACCTATGGCTACACCTTC.

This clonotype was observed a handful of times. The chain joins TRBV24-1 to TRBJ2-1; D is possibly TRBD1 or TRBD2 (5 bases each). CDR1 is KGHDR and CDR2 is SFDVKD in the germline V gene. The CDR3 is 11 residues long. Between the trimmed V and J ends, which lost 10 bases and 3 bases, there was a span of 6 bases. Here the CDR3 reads CATGRYNEQFF. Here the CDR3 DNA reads TGTGCCACGGGACGCTACAATGAGCAGTTCTTC.